This section outlines one T cell receptor (beta chain) sequence together with its context. The antigen is unknown. This CDR3 contains 14 residues. Trimming took off 7 bases at V and 4 bases at J, with 14 bases between the two ends. This sample was included in a study of T cell repertoires in cytomegalovirus infection. Study at large: Matching HLA type, along with CMV infection, was indicated by public TCR beta signatures. Study results and caveats: Carriers of CMV and the relevant HLA type were discriminated by public TCR beta frequency. There were HLA-C-restricted CMV-specific TCR beta clonotypes dominating the ex vivo response.

TCRdb independently ran MiXCR on the reads; one entry per CDR3 protein. The sample comprises 350,000 to 550,000 distinct CDR3 sequences, about a third of which are singletons, and roughly 15% rests with the top ten. The chain recombines TRBV12-3 or TRBV12-4 with TRBJ1-5; no reliable D call. Sequenced input: PBMCs. The receptor's source is a human donor in good health (CMV status not recorded). Some clones in this sample may be carry-over from other donors' samples. CDR3 amino acids: CASTPAGRNQPQHF. The CDR3 nucleotides read TGTGCCAGCACCCCGGCCGGGAGAAATCAGCCCCAGCATTTT.